The sequence of this T cell receptor beta chain was determined in a study of shared clonotypes between healthy human individuals. With 2 bases clipped from V and 4 bases from J, the junction kept 8 bases outside the gene matches. This CDR3 has 17 amino acids. Germline V gene data show CDR1 as MDHEN and CDR2 as SYDVKM. Free of recent acute infections or vaccinations, the donors were healthy HIV-negative adults. Clones were read by immunoSEQ multiplex PCR, and TCRdb kept only the in-frame ones, dropping some. The profile shows 400,000 to 550,000 clones, 79% of them singletons. V usage is TRBV28 and J usage is TRBJ2-4; 10 bases match TRBD1. The sequence derives from a woman aged 40 to 50 in good health. Some clones in this sample may be carry-over from other donors' samples. Sequenced input: PBMCs. The CDR3: CASSLPWTGGRKNIQYF. The CDR3 DNA reads as TGTGCCAGCAGTTTACCCTGGACAGGGGGTAGGAAAAACATTCAGTACTTC.